The clone carrying this TCR beta chain was seen once. Method: immunoSEQ multiplex PCR; TCRdb's copy keeps in-frame clones and lacks some. The sample has 120,000 or so clones, about 85% seen once. These data originate in a study of blood T cell repertoires in COVID-19. At the level of the study: Some COVID-19 samples were acute and others convalescent; all came from the United States, Italy and Spain. PBMCs, B-cell-depleted T cells, or T cells were the source of the cDNA or gDNA that made up the material.

V lost 6 bases and J 4 bases, leaving 15 bases between the germline ends. The CDR3 covers 14 residues. Germline V gene lookup returns CDR1 SNHLY and CDR2 FYNNEI. Sequences were obtained from peripheral blood. The rearrangement uses TRBV2 and TRBJ2-5; the D gene is possibly TRBD2 (6 bases). The origin of this receptor is a woman aged 80 or older with acute or convalescent COVID-19. CDR3 region: CASSGDSGGETQYF. The CDR3 nucleotides are TGTGCCAGCAGCGGGGACTCCGGAGGAGAGACCCAGTACTTC.